This T cell receptor (beta chain) emerged from a study of T cell changes during pregnancy in multiple sclerosis. This clone was counted a single time. Clones were sequenced by immunoSEQ multiplex PCR, and TCRdb holds only the in-frame ones, with some missing. The table includes 55,000 to 70,000 clones, more than 85% detected once. Germline CDR1 reads SGHVS; CDR2 reads FNYEAQ. The ends lost 5 bases at V and 3 bases at J; junction bases unmatched: 5. The CDR3 runs 15 residues. This TCR came from a female donor with multiple sclerosis, enrolled in a pregnancy study. The chain uses TRBV7-6 and TRBJ1-5; 9 nucleotides match TRBD1. The starting material was CD4+ T cells from peripheral blood mononuclear cells, obtained in the third trimester of pregnancy. The DNA of the CDR3 is TGTGCCAGCAGCAAGGGACAGGGATACAATCAGCCCCAGCATTTT. This gives the protein CASSKGQGYNQPQHF.